This TCR beta chain was retrieved from a study of blood T cell repertoires in COVID-19. Study-wide background: T cells, B-cell-depleted T cells, or PBMCs provided the cDNA or gDNA that served as material.

The method was immunoSEQ multiplex PCR; TCRdb's version includes in-frame clones alone and lacks a portion of them. This table holds approximately 75,000 clones, 75% to 90% found once. This CDR3 region has 14 residues. V shed 3 bases and J shed 3 bases, with 11 bases lying between them. Germline CDR1 LNHDA, CDR2 SQIVND (reference sequence). The specimen sequenced was peripheral blood. This receptor was obtained from a man at least 80 years old with acute or convalescent COVID-19. The chain joins TRBV19 to TRBJ2-5; TRBD2 might be the D (6 bases). As DNA, the CDR3 is TGTGCCAGTAGTATTTATAGCGGAAAAGAGACCCAGTACTTC. Protein product: CASSIYSGKETQYF.